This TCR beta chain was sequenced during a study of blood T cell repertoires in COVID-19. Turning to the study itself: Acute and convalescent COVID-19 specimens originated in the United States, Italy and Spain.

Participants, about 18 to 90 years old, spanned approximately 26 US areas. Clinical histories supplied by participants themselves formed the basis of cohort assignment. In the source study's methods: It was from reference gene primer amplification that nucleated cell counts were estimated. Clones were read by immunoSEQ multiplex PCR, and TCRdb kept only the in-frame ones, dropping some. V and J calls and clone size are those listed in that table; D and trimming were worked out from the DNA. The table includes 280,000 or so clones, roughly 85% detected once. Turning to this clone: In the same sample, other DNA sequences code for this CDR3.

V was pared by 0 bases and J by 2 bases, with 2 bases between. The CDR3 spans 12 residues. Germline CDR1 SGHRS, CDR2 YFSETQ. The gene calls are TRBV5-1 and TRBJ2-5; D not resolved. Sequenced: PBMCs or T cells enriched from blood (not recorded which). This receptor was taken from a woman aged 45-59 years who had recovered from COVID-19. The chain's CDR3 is CASSLAQETQYF. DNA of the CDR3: TGCGCCAGCAGCTTGGCACAAGAGACCCAGTACTTC.